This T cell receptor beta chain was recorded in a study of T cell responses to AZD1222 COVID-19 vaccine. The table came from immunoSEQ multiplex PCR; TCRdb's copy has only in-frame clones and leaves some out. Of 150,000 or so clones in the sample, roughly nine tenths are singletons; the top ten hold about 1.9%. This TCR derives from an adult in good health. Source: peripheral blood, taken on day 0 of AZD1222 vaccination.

CDR3 residues: CASSLQSDQPQHF. Here the CDR3 DNA reads TGTGCCAGCAGCCTCCAATCGGATCAGCCCCAGCATTTT. The chain carries TRBV6-5 and TRBJ1-5, with unresolved D. Deletions cut 6 bases from V and 5 bases from J, with 11 bases between. The CDR3 length is 13 residues. Germline CDR1 reads MNHEY; CDR2 reads SVGAGI.